This TCR beta chain was captured by sequencing in a study of CD8 T cells in Susac syndrome. This clonotype was seen more than once but under ten times. The RNA input was roughly 0.5 to 1 ug, and it was reverse transcribed with random hexamers. Each CDR3 protein is one row after TCRdb ran MiXCR on the immunoSEQ multiplex PCR reads. Found here are over 200,000 distinct CDR3 sequences, over 90% of them singletons; the top ten hold approximately 0.081%. Germline CDR1 SGHRS, CDR2 YFSETQ. This CDR3 region has 16 residues. After removal of 3 bases from V and 0 bases from J, the junction contained 4 bases not matched to a gene.

The receptor comes from a human donor with multiple sclerosis. This sequence joins TRBV5-1 and TRBJ2-1, with 9 nucleotides matching TRBD1. The specimen was CD4+ T cells from PBMCs. The CDR3: CASSSVTGGSYNEQFF. In DNA, the CDR3 is TGCGCCAGCAGCTCCGTGACAGGGGGCTCCTACAATGAGCAGTTCTTC. Supplemented by reference TRBV5-1 and TRBJ2-1, the full variable domain reads KAGVTQTPRYLIKTRGQQVTLSCSPISGHRSVSWYQQTPGQGLQFLFEYFSETQRNKGNFPGRFSGRQFSNSRSEMNVSTLELGDSALYLCASSSVTGGSYNEQFFGPGTRLTVL.